Listed here is a single TCR beta chain. This sample was taken from a study of blood T cells in healthy people across ages. The CDR3 is 14 amino acids. V was clipped by 4 bases and J by 9 bases; unmatched bases: 11. Germline CDR1 reads SQVTM; CDR2 reads ANQGSEA. Sample-barcoded 5' priming and a J-beta primer mix drove a second PCR of roughly 7 to 11 cycles. Each of the cDNA molecules was tagged by a template-switch adaptor with 12 random nucleotides. One entry per CDR3 protein, called by TCRdb with MiXCR from the 5' RACE reads. The sample records fewer than 950,000 distinct CDR3 sequences, roughly 50% being singletons.

The sample taken for sequencing was blood. The receptor was isolated from a man older than 75 in good health. The chain uses TRBV29-1 and TRBJ2-1, with 8 bases identical to TRBD2. For the CDR3, the DNA is TGCAGCGTTGTTAAAACTAGCGGATTAGGTGAGCAGTTCTTC. It yields the protein CSVVKTSGLGEQFF.